Following are 27 T cell receptor beta chains from one sample sequenced in a study of blood T cells in healthy people across ages. Together with a sample-barcoded 5' primer, a J-beta primer mix was included in a second PCR lasting about 6 to 12 cycles. TCRdb processed the 5' RACE reads anew with MiXCR; each CDR3 protein has one entry. The sample holds some 900,000 distinct CDR3 sequences, around 26% seen once. Input material: blood. These receptors came from a woman aged 80 or over in good health.

The chain uses TRBV20-1 and TRBJ2-5; D possibly corresponds to TRBD1 (5 bases). V lost 2 bases and J lost 7, with 14 bases in between. The CDR3 contains 13 residues. CDR1 and CDR2 from the germline V gene are DFQATT and SNEGSKA (reference sequence). The CDR3: CSARKTGWGTQYF. The CDR3, as DNA: TGCAGTGCTAGAAAAACAGGCTGGGGGACCCAGTACTTC.

The chain carries TRBV27 and TRBJ1-1; 8 bases are shared with TRBD1. V lost 3 bases, J lost 3 bases, and 6 bases stayed unmatched. The germline CDR1 and CDR2 sequences are MNHEY and SMNVEV (reference sequence). The CDR3 length is 15 residues. In DNA form, the CDR3 reads TGTGCCAGCAGTTTGAGGACAGGGTTGTACACTGAAGCTTTCTTT. It encodes CASSLRTGLYTEAFF.

This clonotype was detected only a few times. J is TRBJ1-1 and V is TRBV20-1, with D possibly matching TRBD1 (6 bases). This CDR3 is built from 13 residues. Trimming pared 5 bases from V and 1 base from J, leaving 11 bases between. Looked up from germline, CDR1 is DFQATT and CDR2 is SNEGSKA (reference sequence). CDR3 loop: CSAPGVTNTEAFF. For the CDR3, the DNA is TGCAGTGCTCCAGGGGTTACGAACACTGAAGCTTTCTTT.

This clonotype has ten or more counts. The V gene is TRBV6-4, the J gene TRBJ2-4; TRBD2 agrees at 7 bases. V trimming: 4 bases; J trimming: 0 bases; junction bases outside the gene matches: 9. This CDR3 comprises 17 residues. Germline loops: CDR1 MRHNA, CDR2 SNTAGT. DNA for the CDR3: TGTGCCAGCAGTGTGTTTCAGGGAGGGCTAGCCAAAAACATTCAGTACTTC. Its protein product is CASSVFQGGLAKNIQYF.

Points on this clonotype: One junction end does not reproduce the germline sequence, and a read error may be involved. The genes are TRBV7-8 and TRBJ1-1; 10 bases match TRBD1. The CDR3 is made up of 15 amino acids. Per the germline V gene, CDR1 is SGHVS and CDR2 is FQNEAQ. This CDR3 reads CASSSTDRGVTGAFF. The CDR3 DNA reads TGTGCCAGCAGCTCGACGGACAGGGGGGTTACTGGAGCTTTCTTT.

This clonotype was counted at least ten times. J is TRBJ2-3 and V is TRBV4-3, with D unclear. The CDR3 covers 17 residues. Germline V gene data show CDR1 as LGHNA and CDR2 as YSLEER. V was shortened by 0 bases and J by 0 bases, with 13 bases between the two germline ends. The CDR3 is CASSQEPTGLSTDTQYF. CDR3 coding DNA: TGCGCCAGCAGCCAAGAACCGACGGGTCTTAGCACAGATACGCAGTATTTT.

At least ten counts were recorded for this clonotype. This sequence joins TRBV20-1 and TRBJ1-2; 7 positions agree with TRBD1. The CDR3 spans 14 residues. CDR1 is DFQATT and CDR2 is SNEGSKA in the germline V gene (reference sequence). Losses at the gene ends were 0 bases for V and 8 bases for J; bases not matched to a gene: 9. The DNA of the CDR3 is TGCAGTGCTAGAGATCCTACAGGGGTCGTGGGCTACACCTTC. This sequence encodes CSARDPTGVVGYTF.

This clonotype was recorded many times. The chain combines TRBV10-2 with TRBJ2-1; 10 positions match TRBD2. The CDR3 has 17 amino acids. Losses at the gene ends were 3 bases for V and 4 bases for J; bases not matched to a gene: 9. Per the germline V gene, CDR1 is WSHSY and CDR2 is SAAADI. CDR3 protein: CASSDLGLADGYNEQFF. DNA for the CDR3: TGCGCCAGCAGTGATTTAGGACTAGCGGATGGGTACAATGAGCAGTTCTTC.

As regards this clonotype: A read error may be the cause here, since a much bigger clone is one base away. The chain links TRBV27 to TRBJ1-2, with a tentative D call TRBD1 (6 bases). V was pared by 6 bases and J by 8 bases, with 10 bases between. In germline, CDR1 is MNHEY, CDR2 SMNVEV (reference sequence). The CDR3 extends over 11 amino acids. CDR3 in amino acids: CASRLGQGYTF. The CDR3 region has the DNA TGTGCCAGCAGGCTGGGACAAGGCTACACCTTC.

This clonotype occurred many times. This sequence joins TRBV3-1 and TRBJ1-1; D is perhaps TRBD1 (6 bases). The length of the CDR3 is 15 residues. V lost 4 bases and J lost 0, with 12 bases in between. Germline V CDR1 and CDR2: LGHDT, YNNKEL (reference sequence). Here the CDR3 DNA reads TGTGCCAGCAGCCCAGGGGCGGTAATGAACACTGAAGCTTTCTTT. It is translated as CASSPGAVMNTEAFF.

This clonotype has ten or more counts. This chain uses TRBV6-4 with TRBJ2-1; 10 bases agree with TRBD2. The CDR3 length is 24 residues. Germline V gives CDR1 MRHNA, CDR2 SNTAGT. The ends lost 6 bases at V and 6 bases at J; junction bases unmatched: 35. The CDR3 loop reads CASRPHRQGLLPGLAPRGGNEQFF. CDR3 sequence (DNA): TGTGCCAGCAGACCCCACCGACAGGGCCTACTACCGGGACTAGCGCCAAGGGGGGGCAATGAGCAGTTCTTC.

Turning to this clonotype: A much larger clone differs by one base, so this may be a read error. The J gene is TRBJ1-2, the V gene TRBV6-2 or TRBV6-3; D unclear. The germline V gene has CDR1 MNHEY and CDR2 SVGEGT. The CDR3 sequence is 14 residues long. Trimming took 3 bases from V and 2 from J, leaving 10 bases between them. DNA for the CDR3: TGTGCCAGCAGTTATCACGGCAGGAACTATGGCTACACCTTC. Amino acid sequence: CASSYHGRNYGYTF.

The chain combines TRBV7-9 with TRBJ1-3; D is unresolved. Germline V gene lookup returns CDR1 SEHNR and CDR2 FQNEAQ (reference sequence). This CDR3 comprises 15 residues. With 1 base removed from V and 0 bases from J, the gap between germline ends came to 7 bases. CDR3 loop: CASSLDRPSGNTIYF. CDR3 DNA: TGTGCCAGCAGCTTAGACAGACCCTCTGGAAACACCATATATTTT.

This clonotype was counted between two and nine times. The chain couples TRBV20-1 to TRBJ1-1; 8 nucleotides line up with TRBD1. This CDR3 is 15 amino acids long. V gave up 0 bases and J gave up 4 bases; unmatched junction bases: 7. Germline V gene lookup returns CDR1 DFQATT and CDR2 SNEGSKA (reference sequence). The chain's CDR3 is CSARDPRTGSTEAFF. CDR3 in DNA: TGCAGTGCTAGAGATCCCCGGACAGGGAGCACTGAAGCTTTCTTT.

This clonotype was counted ten times or more. This sequence joins TRBV12-3 or TRBV12-4 and TRBJ2-5; D is perhaps TRBD1 or TRBD2 (6 bases each). The CDR3 covers 13 residues. V lost 3 bases, J lost 6 bases, and 11 bases lay in between. The CDR3 loop is CASSLRGVQTQYF. DNA of the CDR3: TGTGCCAGCAGTTTGAGGGGGGTGCAGACCCAGTACTTC.

The chain joins TRBV6-5 to TRBJ1-5; no definite D call. V dropped 2 bases and J dropped 0 bases, with 8 bases sitting between them. This CDR3 has 15 amino acids. Germline V gene lookup returns CDR1 MNHEY and CDR2 SVGAGI. The CDR3 reads CASSYGRASNQPQHF. The CDR3 bases are TGTGCCAGCAGTTACGGACGGGCTAGCAATCAGCCCCAGCATTTT.

A note on this clonotype: This may be a read error, as it is one base from a much larger clone. The chain carries TRBV4-3 and TRBJ2-1; 8 nucleotides agree with TRBD2. Germline loops: CDR1 LGHNA, CDR2 YSLEER. V trimming: 0 bases; J trimming: 13 bases; junction bases outside the gene matches: 11. This CDR3 comprises 15 residues. The CDR3 region has the DNA TGCGCCAGCAGCCAAGAACTAGCGGAGGTAGAGACCCAGTTCTTC. It is translated as CASSQELAEVETQFF.

This clonotype was seen a single time. This chain joins TRBV6-2 or TRBV6-3 and TRBJ1-1; no definite D call. The ends were cut back, 2 bases at V and 4 bases at J, with 8 bases in the middle. Germline CDR1 and CDR2: MNHEY and SVGEGT. The CDR3 spans 13 residues. The CDR3 loop is CASSYHVVTEAFF. DNA for the CDR3: TGTGCCAGCAGTTACCATGTGGTCACTGAAGCTTTCTTT.

This clonotype occurred many times. This sequence joins TRBV9 and TRBJ2-5; 9 bases line up with TRBD2. The junction had 7 bases not matched to a gene; V was cut back by 0 bases and J by 1 base. Looked up from germline, CDR1 is SGDLS and CDR2 is YYNGEE. The CDR3 is 17 amino acids. The CDR3 DNA sequence: TGTGCCAGCAGCGTAGGTAGCGGGGGCGTGCTCCAAGAGACCCAGTACTTC. Amino acid sequence: CASSVGSGGVLQETQYF.

This clonotype was detected only a few times. One base away lies a much larger clone, so this may be a sequencing read error. The CDR3 protein is CASSFGGGTQYF. The CDR3 DNA is TGTGCCAGCAGCTTTGGGGGGGGGACCCAGTACTTC. The V and J genes are TRBV5-5 and TRBJ2-5; 7 nucleotides line up with TRBD2. Germline V gene lookup returns CDR1 SGHKS and CDR2 YYEKEE (reference sequence). This CDR3 has 12 amino acids. The junction had 2 bases not matched to a gene; V was cut back by 2 bases and J by 7 bases.

There are a few counts of this clonotype. V usage is TRBV20-1 and J usage is TRBJ1-6; 7 bases map to TRBD1. Germline CDR1 reads DFQATT; CDR2 reads SNEGSKA (reference sequence). The CDR3 runs 13 residues. The J segment lost 5 bases and the V segment lost 5 bases, leaving 3 bases of the junction unmatched. CDR3 sequence (DNA): TGCAGTGCTCCGGGACAGAATAATTCACCCCTCCACTTT. Translating gives CSAPGQNNSPLHF.

Ten or more counts support this clonotype. V and J are TRBV10-3 and TRBJ1-2; tentatively, D is TRBD1 (5 bases). CDR3 length: 14 residues. V was pared by 6 bases and J by 2 bases, with 13 bases between. Germline-derived CDR1 and CDR2 are ENHRY and SYGVKD. As DNA, the CDR3 is TGTGCCATCAGCGCCAGAGGGGTAAACTATGGCTACACCTTC. Amino acid sequence: CAISARGVNYGYTF.

Notes on this clonotype: A single base separates this from a much larger clone, so it may be a read error. V gene TRBV6-2 or TRBV6-3 combines with J gene TRBJ2-1; 9 bases align to TRBD2. V lost 8 bases and J lost 8; bases outside the gene matches: 16. This CDR3 comprises 16 residues. The germline CDR1 and CDR2 sequences are MNHEY and SVGEGT. CDR3 sequence (DNA): TGTGCCAGCGCCCAGACAGCGGGGGGCCGCTGGTATGAGCAGTTCTTC. Its translation: CASAQTAGGRWYEQFF.

The J gene is TRBJ2-2, the V gene TRBV20-1; TRBD1 matches at 9 bases. The CDR3 runs to 15 residues. Trimming cost V 6 bases and J 4 bases; bases outside gene matches: 9. Germline CDR1 is DFQATT and CDR2 is SNEGSKA (reference sequence). CDR3 in amino acids: CSASGTGSGTGELFF. The CDR3, as DNA: TGCAGTGCCTCCGGGACAGGGTCAGGCACCGGGGAGCTGTTTTTT.

Many counts were recorded for this clonotype. The chain links TRBV7-2 to TRBJ2-3; no clear D gene. The CDR3 extends over 12 amino acids. Germline V lookup: CDR1 SGHTA, CDR2 FQGNSA. Trimming shortened V by 1 base and J by 8 bases, and 7 bases separated the two germline ends. The CDR3 protein is CASSLVRSTQYF. CDR3 DNA sequence: TGTGCCAGCAGCTTAGTTAGATCTACGCAGTATTTT.

This clonotype was seen more than once but under ten times. This chain uses TRBV6-2 or TRBV6-3 with TRBJ1-1; D unresolved. With 7 bases removed from V and 1 base from J, the gap between germline ends came to 13 bases. The CDR3 totals 14 residues. Germline lookup yields CDR1 MNHEY and CDR2 SVGEGT. CDR3 residues: CASIPLGGNTEAFF. CDR3 nucleotides: TGTGCCAGCATCCCATTAGGAGGGAACACTGAAGCTTTCTTT.

This clonotype was seen ten or more times. The chain is built from TRBV7-2 and TRBJ2-1, with 7 nucleotides matching TRBD2. Per the germline V gene, CDR1 is SGHTA and CDR2 is FQGNSA. The CDR3 loop spans 13 amino acids. The V segment lost 1 base and the J segment 9 bases; nucleotides outside the gene matches: 3. As DNA, the CDR3 is TGTGCCAGCAGCTTAGAGCCTAGCGGTGAGCAGTTCTTC. Translation gives CASSLEPSGEQFF.